The rows below give T cell receptor beta chains drawn from one sample of a study of blood T cell repertoires in COVID-19. This table comes from immunoSEQ multiplex PCR, and its TCRdb copy is limited to in-frame clones, with some not included. Of more than 75,000 clones listed, 65% to 90% are singletons. The sequenced sample consisted of peripheral blood. These receptors all come from a man aged 55 to 69 with acute or convalescent COVID-19. Both conserved end residues are trimmed from each CDR3. A D gene is named only where the DNA matches it firmly.

V gene: TRBV4-1; J gene: TRBJ1-5; D gene: TRBD1; CDR3 protein: ASSPRTGEGQPQH
V gene: TRBV5-1; J gene: TRBJ2-1; D gene: TRBD1; CDR3 protein: ASSLEGQTNNEQF
V gene: TRBV6-5; J gene: TRBJ2-2; D gene: NA; CDR3 protein: ASKFQALRGELF
V gene: TRBV9; J gene: TRBJ2-3; D gene: TRBD2; CDR3 protein: ASSATSGGGTDTQY
V gene: TRBV29-1; J gene: TRBJ1-5; D gene: TRBD1; CDR3 protein: SVEGGTGVQETVGNQPQH
V gene: TRBV28; J gene: TRBJ1-2; D gene: TRBD1; CDR3 protein: ASSSVWTGDYGYT
V gene: TRBV19; J gene: TRBJ2-1; D gene: TRBD2; CDR3 protein: ASSMIAGGNNEQF
V gene: TRBV6-4; J gene: TRBJ2-1; D gene: TRBD2; CDR3 protein: ASSTTSGGIDEQF
V gene: TRBV5-1; J gene: TRBJ2-5; D gene: NA; CDR3 protein: ASSIEETQY
V gene: TRBV11-1; J gene: TRBJ2-1; D gene: NA; CDR3 protein: ASRNDRSSYNEQF
V gene: TRBV28; J gene: TRBJ1-2; D gene: NA; CDR3 protein: ASSWGGGYGYT
V gene: TRBV5-1; J gene: TRBJ2-1; D gene: TRBD1; CDR3 protein: ASSYGTGGPFEQF
V gene: TRBV5-1; J gene: TRBJ2-2; D gene: TRBD1; CDR3 protein: ASSFQRTGQTGELF
V gene: TRBV5-1; J gene: TRBJ1-4; D gene: NA; CDR3 protein: ASSLAGDHNEKLF
V gene: TRBV18; J gene: TRBJ2-3; D gene: NA; CDR3 protein: ASAPGSTDTQY
V gene: TRBV28; J gene: TRBJ1-6; D gene: TRBD1; CDR3 protein: ASSRRGQGGNSPLH
V gene: TRBV18; J gene: TRBJ1-3; D gene: TRBD1; CDR3 protein: ASSPGQGGNTIY
V gene: TRBV29-1; J gene: TRBJ1-2; D gene: TRBD1; CDR3 protein: SVEVRDRDYGYT
V gene: TRBV3-1/TRBV3-2; J gene: TRBJ2-3; D gene: NA; CDR3 protein: ASSQVLGAASTDTQY
V gene: TRBV4-2; J gene: TRBJ1-1; D gene: NA; CDR3 protein: ASSSQKTENTEAF
V gene: TRBV5-4; J gene: TRBJ1-6; D gene: NA; CDR3 protein: ASRVQGSSPLH
V gene: TRBV13; J gene: TRBJ1-6; D gene: NA; CDR3 protein: ASSLDRQFPPYSPLH
V gene: TRBV7-3; J gene: TRBJ2-6; D gene: NA; CDR3 protein: ASSLKGLSAAGANVLT
V gene: TRBV28; J gene: TRBJ1-1; D gene: NA; CDR3 protein: ASSFSEGRTSEAF
V gene: TRBV10-3; J gene: TRBJ2-7; D gene: TRBD1; CDR3 protein: AIGRDREYEQY
V gene: TRBV7-9; J gene: TRBJ1-5; D gene: NA; CDR3 protein: ASSSILEGISNQPQH